A single sample is the source of the 24 T cell receptor beta chains below, sequenced in a study of blood T cell repertoires in COVID-19. Only in-frame clones appear in the TCRdb table, and some are missing; sequencing was by immunoSEQ multiplex PCR. The sample records under 80,000 clones, 85% to 90% being singletons. Material: peripheral blood. Receptors were obtained from a man in his 70s with acute or convalescent COVID-19.

In DNA, the CDR3 is TGTGCCAGCAGCTCCCGTCCCAGGGTGGGGAACACTGAAGCTTTCTTT. It codes for CASSSRPRVGNTEAFF. V and J are TRBV7-3 and TRBJ1-1, with D perhaps TRBD1 (5 bases). Per the germline V gene, CDR1 is SGHTA and CDR2 is FQGTGA. The CDR3 is made up of 16 amino acids. The ends were cut back, 4 bases at V and 1 base at J, with 16 bases in the middle.

This clone appeared a few times. The J gene is TRBJ2-2, the V gene TRBV11-2; 7 nucleotides align to TRBD1. The CDR3 has 18 amino acids. From germline, CDR1 is SGHAT and CDR2 FQNNGV. Trimming cost V 4 bases and J 1 base; bases outside gene matches: 12. The CDR3 loop is CASSSTLPGQRNTGELFF. The CDR3 nucleotides are TGTGCCAGCAGCTCGACATTACCGGGACAGAGGAACACCGGGGAGCTGTTTTTT.

This clone was detected once. V gene TRBV15 combines with J gene TRBJ1-1, with D unclear. The germline CDR1 and CDR2 sequences are LNHNV and YYDKDF (reference sequence). This CDR3 is 13 amino acids long. V lost 0 bases and J lost 5, with 7 bases in between. The CDR3 sequence: CATSRDTTTEAFF. The CDR3 region has the DNA TGTGCCACCAGCAGAGATACGACAACTGAAGCTTTCTTT.

The chain employs TRBV18 and TRBJ2-3; D uncertain. Germline CDR1 is KGHSH and CDR2 is LQKENI. Between the trimmed V and J ends, which lost 3 bases and 4 bases, there was a span of 8 bases. This CDR3 spans 13 amino acids. The CDR3 sequence: CASSPSRSDTQYF. The DNA for the CDR3 is TGTGCCAGCTCACCGTCCAGGTCAGATACGCAGTATTTT.

The chain recombines TRBV10-3 with TRBJ1-4; D gene ambiguous. CDR3 length equals 15 residues. Deletions cut 3 bases from V and 3 bases from J, with 11 bases between. Looked up from germline, CDR1 is ENHRY and CDR2 is SYGVKD. CDR3: CAISDQRGSNEKLFF. The DNA for the CDR3 is TGTGCCATCAGTGATCAGCGGGGTTCTAATGAAAAACTGTTTTTT.

V and J are TRBV27 and TRBJ2-7, with TRBD2 matching 7 bases. V dropped 7 bases and J dropped 6; count of bases not matched to a gene: 9. The CDR3 covers 13 residues. Germline V gives CDR1 MNHEY, CDR2 SMNVEV (reference sequence). The CDR3 reads CASTPGGGREQYF. The CDR3 nucleotides read TGTGCCAGCACCCCCGGGGGAGGGCGCGAGCAGTACTTC.

The V call is TRBV7-9, the J call TRBJ2-1; tentatively, D is TRBD2 (5 bases). Germline CDR1 and CDR2: SEHNR and FQNEAQ (reference sequence). Trimming removed 5 bases at V and 3 bases at J, with 23 bases between. The CDR3 sequence is 18 residues long. For the CDR3, the DNA is TGTGCCAGCAGCGGACGTGAAGGGTTGAGGGAACGCTACAATGAGCAGTTCTTC. Its translation is CASSGREGLRERYNEQFF.

This clone came up a few times. This rearrangement joins TRBV4-1 to TRBJ2-5; tentatively, D is TRBD1 (6 bases). V was shortened by 0 bases and J by 5 bases, with 13 bases between the two germline ends. This CDR3 comprises 15 residues. Germline V gene lookup returns CDR1 MGHRA and CDR2 YSYEKL. CDR3 coding DNA: TGCGCCAGCAGCCAAGACGGGTTAGGGGGTGAGACCCAGTACTTC. Encoded protein: CASSQDGLGGETQYF.

J is TRBJ2-5 and V is TRBV11-2, with a tentative D call TRBD2 (6 bases). V was trimmed by 4 bases and J by 4 bases, leaving 10 bases between them. Germline V gene sequence: CDR1 SGHAT, CDR2 FQNNGV. This CDR3 is built from 13 residues. The CDR3 region is CASSSTRSETQYF. The CDR3, as DNA: TGTGCCAGCAGCTCGACTAGATCAGAGACCCAGTACTTC.

This sequence joins TRBV2 and TRBJ2-2; 7 bases are shared with TRBD2. CDR3 length: 14 amino acids. Looked up from germline, CDR1 is SNHLY and CDR2 is FYNNEI. Here the CDR3 DNA reads TGTGCGGGAGGGGAGCGGTTGAACACCGGGGAGCTGTTTTTT. Protein product: CAGGERLNTGELFF.

This clone was seen once. The rearrangement joins TRBV7-9 to TRBJ2-1, with 10 bases fitting TRBD1. J lost 2 bases, V lost 3 bases, and 1 base had no gene match. The CDR3 runs to 15 residues. Germline values: CDR1 SEHNR, CDR2 FQNEAQ (reference sequence). CDR3 protein: CASSFGQGAYNEQFF. DNA of the CDR3: TGTGCCAGCAGCTTCGGACAGGGGGCCTACAATGAGCAGTTCTTC.

This clone was recorded only once. The V and J genes are TRBV7-8 and TRBJ1-1, with no clear D. Germline V gene sequence: CDR1 SGHVS, CDR2 FQNEAQ. Trimming removed 1 base at V and 10 bases at J, with 10 bases between. The CDR3 is made up of 12 amino acids. The CDR3 loop is CASSLVVPRAFF. The CDR3 nucleotides are TGTGCCAGCAGCTTAGTGGTCCCTAGAGCTTTCTTT.

The chain combines TRBV3-1 (or the pseudogene TRBV3-2) with TRBJ2-7; 8 bases are shared with TRBD2. V lost 4 bases, J lost 7 bases, and 6 bases stayed unmatched. Germline values: CDR1 LGHDT, CDR2 YNNKEL (reference sequence). The CDR3 length is 13 residues. DNA for the CDR3: TGTGCCAGCAGCCCAGCCGGGACTAGAGAGCAGTACTTC. This codes for CASSPAGTREQYF.

In this sample, this clone turned up a few times. The chain uses TRBV7-9 and TRBJ2-7; 7 bases match TRBD1. V trimming: 1 base; J trimming: 5 bases; junction bases outside the gene matches: 8. The CDR3 is made up of 15 amino acids. The germline CDR1 and CDR2 sequences are SEHNR and FQNEAQ (reference sequence). The DNA of the CDR3 is TGTGCCAGCAGCTTAGGGCCAGGGGGTCCCCACGAGCAGTACTTC. It yields the protein CASSLGPGGPHEQYF. The whole variable domain, filled in from reference TRBV7-9 and TRBJ2-7, reads DTGVSQNPRHKITKRGQNVTFRCDPISEHNRLYWYRQTLGQGPEFLTYFQNEAQLEKSRLLSDRFSAERPKGSFSTLEIQRTEQGDSAMYLCASSLGPGGPHEQYFGPGTRLTVT.

The rearrangement joins TRBV9 to TRBJ2-2, with TRBD2 matching 8 bases. The germline V gene encodes CDR1 SGDLS and CDR2 YYNGEE. This CDR3 has 16 amino acids. Losses at the gene ends were 0 bases for V and 5 bases for J; bases not matched to a gene: 6. For the CDR3, the DNA is TGTGCCAGCAGCGTAGGTGTAGCGGGGCTTACCGGGGAGCTGTTTTTT. Its protein is CASSVGVAGLTGELFF.

The V call is TRBV28, the J call TRBJ2-3; TRBD2 might be the D (6 bases). V was clipped by 3 bases and J by 5 bases, with 18 bases between them. The CDR3 runs 16 residues. CDR1 is MDHEN, CDR2 SYDVKM, per germline. The CDR3 DNA is TGTGCCAGCAGTTTGGGGACTCAGAATTTTGGAGATACGCAGTATTTT. Translated: CASSLGTQNFGDTQYF.

The chain recombines TRBV2 with TRBJ1-4, with D possibly TRBD1 on 6 matching bases. Trimming removed 6 bases from V and 4 bases from J, with 18 bases in between. The CDR3 has 16 residues. Germline V gene lookup returns CDR1 SNHLY and CDR2 FYNNEI. The CDR3 reads CASRKLDSFINEKLFF. CDR3 nucleotides: TGTGCCAGCAGAAAGTTGGACAGCTTCATTAATGAAAAACTGTTTTTT.

This chain links TRBV4-2 with TRBJ2-5, with 7 bases that match TRBD2. V trimming: 4 bases; J trimming: 2 bases; junction bases outside the gene matches: 7. Germline V gene sequence: CDR1 LGHNA, CDR2 YNFKEQ. The CDR3 length is 15 residues. CDR3 DNA sequence: TGTGCCAGCAGCCCCCGTCCAGCGGGACAAGAGACCCAGTACTTC. Translation gives CASSPRPAGQETQYF.

V is TRBV29-1 and J is TRBJ2-2, with 7 bases identical to TRBD2. The CDR3 length is 15 residues. V shed 5 bases, J shed 0 bases, and the junction held 6 bases outside the gene matches. Germline CDR1 and CDR2: SQVTM and ANQGSEA. CDR3 bases: TGCAGCGTTAGAAGGGCGGGGGCGAACACCGGGGAGCTGTTTTTT. Protein sequence: CSVRRAGANTGELFF.

This rearrangement joins TRBV25-1 to TRBJ1-2; 10 nucleotides agree with TRBD1. Germline V gene data show CDR1 as MGHDK and CDR2 as SYGVNS. The V and J ends lost 6 bases and 7 bases, in that order; junction bases with no gene match: 5. The CDR3 is 13 residues long. CDR3 loop: CASRWDRGSGYTF. CDR3 DNA: TGTGCCAGCAGGTGGGACAGGGGCTCTGGCTACACCTTC.

V usage is TRBV3-1 (or the pseudogene TRBV3-2) and J usage is TRBJ1-1, with unresolved D. Germline CDR1 and CDR2: LGHDT and YNNKEL (reference sequence). The ends were cut back, 7 bases at V and 1 base at J, with 4 bases in the middle. The CDR3 totals 11 residues. As DNA, the CDR3 is TGTGCCAGCACAGGGAACACTGAAGCTTTCTTT. As protein: CASTGNTEAFF.

This chain joins TRBV2 and TRBJ1-2; the match to TRBD1 covers 10 bases. This CDR3 is 14 amino acids long. V gave up 9 bases and J gave up 8 bases; unmatched junction bases: 12. The germline V gene has CDR1 SNHLY and CDR2 FYNNEI. The CDR3 DNA sequence: TGTGCCAGTAACCAAGCGGGGACAGGGGAAGGCTACACCTTC. Residues: CASNQAGTGEGYTF. Full variable domain (outside the CDR3, taken from reference TRBV2 and TRBJ1-2): EPEVTQTPSHQVTQMGQEVILRCVPISNHLYFYWYRQILGQKVEFLVSFYNNEISEKSEIFDDQFSVERPDGSNFTLKIRSTKLEDSAMYFCASNQAGTGEGYTFGSGTRLTVV.

This clone came up once. The V and J genes are TRBV10-3 and TRBJ2-4; D is ambiguous. Germline-derived CDR1 and CDR2 are ENHRY and SYGVKD. The germline V and J ends were trimmed by 3 bases and 0 bases, with 12 bases remaining between them. CDR3 length: 16 residues. In DNA form, the CDR3 reads TGTGCCATCAGTGAAGATAGAACCCTAGCCAAAAACATTCAGTACTTC. Its translation is CAISEDRTLAKNIQYF.

V and J are TRBV10-1 and TRBJ2-1; 16 bases align to TRBD2. V lost 6 bases, J lost 0 bases, and 11 bases stayed unmatched. Germline V lookup: CDR1 WNHNN, CDR2 SYGVQD (reference sequence). This CDR3 is built from 20 residues. CDR3 nucleotides: TGCGCCAGCAGCCACCTGGGACTAGCGGGAGGGCAGAGCTCCTACAATGAGCAGTTCTTC. The encoded protein is CASSHLGLAGGQSSYNEQFF.